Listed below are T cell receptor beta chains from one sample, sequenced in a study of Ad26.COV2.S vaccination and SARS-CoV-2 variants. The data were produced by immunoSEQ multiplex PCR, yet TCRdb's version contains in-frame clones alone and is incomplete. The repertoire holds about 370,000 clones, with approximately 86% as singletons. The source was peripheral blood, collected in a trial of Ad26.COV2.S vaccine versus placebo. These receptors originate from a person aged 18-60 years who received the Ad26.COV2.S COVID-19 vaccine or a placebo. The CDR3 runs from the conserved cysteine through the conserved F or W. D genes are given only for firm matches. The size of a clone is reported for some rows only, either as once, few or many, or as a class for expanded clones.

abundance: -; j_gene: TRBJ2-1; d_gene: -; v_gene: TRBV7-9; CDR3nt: TGTGCCAGCAGCTTAGCGAGCAATGAGCAGTTCTTC; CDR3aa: CASSLASNEQFF
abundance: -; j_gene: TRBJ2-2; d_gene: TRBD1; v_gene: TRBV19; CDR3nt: TGTGCCAGTATCGCGCCTGGGACAGAGCTGAACACCGGGGAGCTGTTTTTT; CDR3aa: CASIAPGTELNTGELFF
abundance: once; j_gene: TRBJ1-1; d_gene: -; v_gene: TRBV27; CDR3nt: TGTGCCAGCAGTTTAACGAGAGGGAACACTGAAGCTTTCTTT; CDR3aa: CASSLTRGNTEAFF
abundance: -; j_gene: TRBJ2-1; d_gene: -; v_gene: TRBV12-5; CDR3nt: TGTGCTAGTGGTTTGCTCCTAAGTGGGCGAAGCTCCTACAATGAGCAGTTCTTC; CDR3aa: CASGLLLSGRSSYNEQFF
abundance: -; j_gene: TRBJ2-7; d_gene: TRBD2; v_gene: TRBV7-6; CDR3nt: TGTGCCAGCAGCTTAGCGAGCGGGGAGAACTACGAGCAGTACTTC; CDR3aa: CASSLASGENYEQYF
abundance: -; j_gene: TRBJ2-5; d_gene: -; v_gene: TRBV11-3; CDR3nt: TGTGCCAGCAGCTTAGCTGGGGGAGGAGAGACCCAGTACTTC; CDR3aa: CASSLAGGGETQYF
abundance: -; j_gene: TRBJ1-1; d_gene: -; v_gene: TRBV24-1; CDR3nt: TGTGCCACCAGTGATTCGGGGGGTAATACTTTCTTT; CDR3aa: CATSDSGGNTFF
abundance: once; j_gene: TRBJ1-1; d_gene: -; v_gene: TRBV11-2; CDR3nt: TGTGCCAGCAGCTTAGTAGGTGGGAACACTGAAGCTTTCTTT; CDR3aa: CASSLVGGNTEAFF
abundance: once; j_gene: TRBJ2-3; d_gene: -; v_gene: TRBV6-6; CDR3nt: TGTGCCAGCAGGATAGGGGCAGATACGCAGTATTTT; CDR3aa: CASRIGADTQYF
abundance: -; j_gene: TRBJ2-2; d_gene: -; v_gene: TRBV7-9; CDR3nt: TGTGCCAGCAGCACAAACACCGGGGAGCTGTTTTTT; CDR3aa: CASSTNTGELFF
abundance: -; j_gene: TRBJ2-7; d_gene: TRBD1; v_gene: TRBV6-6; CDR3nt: TGTGCCAGCAGGACAGGGGAGAGCTCCTACGAGCAGTACTTC; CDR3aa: CASRTGESSYEQYF